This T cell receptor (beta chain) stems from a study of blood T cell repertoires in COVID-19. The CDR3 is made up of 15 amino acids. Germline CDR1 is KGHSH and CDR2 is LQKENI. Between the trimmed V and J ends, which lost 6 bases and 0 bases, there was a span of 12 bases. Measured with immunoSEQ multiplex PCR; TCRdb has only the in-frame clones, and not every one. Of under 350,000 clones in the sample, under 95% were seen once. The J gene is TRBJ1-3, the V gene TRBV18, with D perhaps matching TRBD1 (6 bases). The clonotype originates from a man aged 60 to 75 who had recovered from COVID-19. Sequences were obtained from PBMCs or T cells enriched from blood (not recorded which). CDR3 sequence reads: CASSLGQNSGNTIYF. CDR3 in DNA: TGTGCCAGCTCCCTAGGACAGAACTCTGGAAACACCATATATTTT.